This T cell receptor (beta chain) originates from a study of T cells in Graves' hyperthyroidism and ophthalmopathy. Points from the study as a whole: Ophthalmopathy was model-predicted a median roughly six months pre-onset. Blood held most thyroid clonotypes expanded above 0.001 frequency.

Between the trimmed V and J ends, which lost 5 bases and 0 bases, there was a span of 10 bases. The CDR3 loop spans 14 amino acids. Germline CDR1 and CDR2: SGHAT and FQNNGV. Template material for amplifying TCR beta CDR3 regions consisted of RNA transcripts. An initial round of RT-PCR targeting the TCR CDR3 relied on the HTBI primer set. TCRdb reanalysed the multiplex PCR reads using MiXCR and keeps one entry per CDR3 protein. This sample has a few hundred thousand distinct CDR3 sequences, with less than 20% found just once. This clonotype has a count of ten or more. What it binds is unknown. This sample holds PBMCs from less than 13 ml fresh peripheral blood.

The J gene is TRBJ1-1, the V gene TRBV11-2; unclear D gene. Source material: blood. The receptor was derived from a woman younger than 30 with Graves' hyperthyroidism. The CDR3 loop is CASSPQLMNTEAFF. The CDR3 DNA reads TGTGCCAGCAGCCCACAGCTCATGAACACTGAAGCTTTCTTT. Based on the CDR3 plus reference TRBV11-2 and TRBJ1-1, the full variable domain is EAGVAQSPRYKIIEKRQSVAFWCNPISGHATLYWYQQILGQGPKLLIQFQNNGVVDDSQLPKDRFSAERLKGVDSTLKIQPAKLEDSAVYLCASSPQLMNTEAFFGQGTRLTVV.